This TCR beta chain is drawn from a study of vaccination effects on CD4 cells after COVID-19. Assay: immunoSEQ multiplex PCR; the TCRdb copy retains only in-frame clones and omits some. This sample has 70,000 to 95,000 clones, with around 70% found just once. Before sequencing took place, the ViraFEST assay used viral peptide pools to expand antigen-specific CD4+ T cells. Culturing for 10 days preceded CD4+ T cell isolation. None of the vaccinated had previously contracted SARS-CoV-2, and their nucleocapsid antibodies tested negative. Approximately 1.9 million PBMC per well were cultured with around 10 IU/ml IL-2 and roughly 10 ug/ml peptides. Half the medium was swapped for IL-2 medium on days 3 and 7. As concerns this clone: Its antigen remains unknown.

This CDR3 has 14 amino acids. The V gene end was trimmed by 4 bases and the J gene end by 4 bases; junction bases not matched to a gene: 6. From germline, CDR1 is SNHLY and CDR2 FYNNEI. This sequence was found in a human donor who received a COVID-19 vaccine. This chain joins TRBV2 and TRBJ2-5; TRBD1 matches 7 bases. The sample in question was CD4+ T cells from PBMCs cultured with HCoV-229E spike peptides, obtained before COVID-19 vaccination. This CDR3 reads CASSVVGTAETQYF. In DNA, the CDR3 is TGTGCCAGCAGTGTTGTCGGGACAGCAGAGACCCAGTACTTC.